Listed below are T cell receptor beta chains from one sample, sequenced in a study of OX40 agonist ivuxolimab in advanced cancers. The table came from immunoSEQ multiplex PCR; TCRdb's copy has only in-frame clones and leaves some out. The table records about 53,000 clones, over 65% of them present only once. Sequenced here: CD4+ or CD8+ T cells sorted from blood, sampled in a trial of the OX40 agonist ivuxolimab. All receptors derive from an adult with an advanced solid tumor such as melanoma, head and neck, liver or kidney cancer. The CDR3 runs from the conserved cysteine through the conserved F or W. D genes are given only for firm matches. Only some rows state a clone size, as once, few, many or a class for expanded clones.

D gene: -
clone size: -
J gene: TRBJ1-5
V gene: TRBV19
CDR3 DNA: TGTGCCAGTTCCCCCGCAGGTCTCGATCAGCCCCAGCATTTT
CDR3 protein: CASSPAGLDQPQHF

D gene: -
clone size: -
J gene: TRBJ1-1
V gene: TRBV4-1
CDR3 DNA: TGCGCCAGCAGGTTGGGACAAGGGAACACTGAAGCTTTCTTT
CDR3 protein: CASRLGQGNTEAFF

D gene: TRBD1
clone size: -
J gene: TRBJ2-2
V gene: TRBV10-3
CDR3 DNA: TGTGCCATCAAACAGGGGGCTAACACCGGGGAGCTGTTTTTT
CDR3 protein: CAIKQGANTGELFF

D gene: -
clone size: -
J gene: TRBJ1-2
V gene: TRBV27
CDR3 DNA: TGTGCCAGCAGTTCCGGGACGGGAGCCTTTGGCTACACCTTC
CDR3 protein: CASSSGTGAFGYTF

D gene: TRBD2
clone size: -
J gene: TRBJ2-3
V gene: TRBV5-1
CDR3 DNA: TGCGCCAGCAGCTCCGGTTGGATATTGCTAGCGGGGGACACAGATACGCAGTATTTT
CDR3 protein: CASSSGWILLAGDTDTQYF

D gene: -
clone size: -
J gene: TRBJ1-4
V gene: TRBV5-1
CDR3 DNA: TGCGCCAGCAGCTCCCCCGGGATTAGGGAAAAACTGTTTTTT
CDR3 protein: CASSSPGIREKLFF

D gene: -
clone size: -
J gene: TRBJ2-1
V gene: TRBV7-9
CDR3 DNA: TGTGCCAGCAGCTTATCCACCCATCTCGATGAGCAGTTCTTC
CDR3 protein: CASSLSTHLDEQFF

D gene: TRBD1
clone size: -
J gene: TRBJ1-6
V gene: TRBV5-1
CDR3 DNA: TGCGCCAGCAGCGGGGGACAGCCAGCACATTCACCCCTCCACTTT
CDR3 protein: CASSGGQPAHSPLHF

D gene: TRBD2
clone size: -
J gene: TRBJ2-1
V gene: TRBV28
CDR3 DNA: TGTGCCAGCTCCCCTTCGACTAGCGGGTGGAATGAGCAGTTCTTC
CDR3 protein: CASSPSTSGWNEQFF

D gene: TRBD1
clone size: -
J gene: TRBJ2-2
V gene: TRBV19
CDR3 DNA: TGTGCCAGTAGACAGGGACAGGGCACCGGGGAGCTGTTTTTT
CDR3 protein: CASRQGQGTGELFF

D gene: -
clone size: -
J gene: TRBJ2-7
V gene: TRBV11-3
CDR3 DNA: TGTGCCAGCAGCTTCGTGGGAGGATTAGCCTACGAGCAGTACTTC
CDR3 protein: CASSFVGGLAYEQYF

D gene: TRBD1
clone size: once
J gene: TRBJ2-7
V gene: TRBV29-1
CDR3 DNA: TGCAGCGTGGCCCCAGGGGGCTACGAGCAGTACTTC
CDR3 protein: CSVAPGGYEQYF

D gene: -
clone size: -
J gene: TRBJ2-2
V gene: TRBV19
CDR3 DNA: TGTGCCAGTTCTCCCAGGAGGGGAACGAACACCGGGGAGCTGTTTTTT
CDR3 protein: CASSPRRGTNTGELFF

D gene: -
clone size: -
J gene: TRBJ1-2
V gene: TRBV6-6
CDR3 DNA: TGTGCCAGCAGTTACTCCACGGAATTTAACTATGGCTACACCTTC
CDR3 protein: CASSYSTEFNYGYTF

D gene: TRBD2
clone size: -
J gene: TRBJ2-1
V gene: TRBV29-1
CDR3 DNA: TGCAGCGCCCCTAAACAGGAGACTAGCGGGAGTTACAATGAGCAGTTCTTC
CDR3 protein: CSAPKQETSGSYNEQFF

D gene: -
clone size: -
J gene: TRBJ1-1
V gene: TRBV11-2
CDR3 DNA: TGTGCCAGCAGCTTCGCGTCGGGGGCAGGAACTGAAGCTTTCTTT
CDR3 protein: CASSFASGAGTEAFF

D gene: TRBD2
clone size: -
J gene: TRBJ2-1
V gene: TRBV7-8
CDR3 DNA: TGTGCCAGCAGCTCGCGAGCGGGGAGGGCCTCGGATGAGCAGTTCTTC
CDR3 protein: CASSSRAGRASDEQFF

D gene: TRBD2
clone size: -
J gene: TRBJ2-7
V gene: TRBV19
CDR3 DNA: TGTGCCAGTAGAAGGTCTAGCGGGGCCTACGAGCAGTACTTC
CDR3 protein: CASRRSSGAYEQYF

D gene: -
clone size: -
J gene: TRBJ1-3
V gene: TRBV7-9
CDR3 DNA: TGTGCCAGCAGCTTAGCTCGGACAACGCTAGAATCTGGAAACACCATATATTTT
CDR3 protein: CASSLARTTLESGNTIYF

D gene: TRBD1
clone size: -
J gene: TRBJ1-5
V gene: TRBV6-1
CDR3 DNA: TGTGCCAGCAGCTGGGACAGGGGTCAGCCCCAGCATTTT
CDR3 protein: CASSWDRGQPQHF

D gene: -
clone size: -
J gene: TRBJ1-4
V gene: TRBV5-6
CDR3 DNA: TGTGCCAGCAGCTTCATCGTGGCGGGGAATGAAAAACTGTTTTTT
CDR3 protein: CASSFIVAGNEKLFF

D gene: -
clone size: -
J gene: TRBJ1-1
V gene: TRBV9
CDR3 DNA: TGTGCCAGCAGCCTCAGACAGGCTAACACTGAAGCTTTCTTT
CDR3 protein: CASSLRQANTEAFF

D gene: -
clone size: -
J gene: TRBJ2-3
V gene: TRBV11-2
CDR3 DNA: TGTGCCAGCAGCTCGGGACTCCGTCGGCGTGGTACGCAGTATTTT
CDR3 protein: CASSSGLRRRGTQYF

D gene: -
clone size: -
J gene: TRBJ2-3
V gene: TRBV27
CDR3 DNA: TGTGCCAGCAGAGGGTCGCAGGCTAGCACAGATACGCAGTATTTT
CDR3 protein: CASRGSQASTDTQYF

D gene: -
clone size: -
J gene: TRBJ1-5
V gene: TRBV18
CDR3 DNA: TGTGCCAGCTCAAGACAGGACAATCAGCCCCAGCATTTT
CDR3 protein: CASSRQDNQPQHF

D gene: TRBD1
clone size: -
J gene: TRBJ1-4
V gene: TRBV7-9
CDR3 DNA: TGTGCCAGCAGCTTAAACAGGGGAGGCGAAAAACTGTTTTTT
CDR3 protein: CASSLNRGGEKLFF

D gene: -
clone size: -
J gene: TRBJ1-3
V gene: TRBV20-1
CDR3 DNA: TGCAGTGCTTCCGACCAAAACACCATATATTTT
CDR3 protein: CSASDQNTIYF

D gene: TRBD1
clone size: -
J gene: TRBJ2-5
V gene: TRBV27
CDR3 DNA: TGTGCCAGCAGATACAGGGGGCCGGGAGAGACCCAGTACTTC
CDR3 protein: CASRYRGPGETQYF

D gene: -
clone size: -
J gene: TRBJ2-7
V gene: TRBV7-2
CDR3 DNA: TGTGCCAGCAGCTTAGCATCGGTGCCCCGCTACGAGCAGTACTTC
CDR3 protein: CASSLASVPRYEQYF

D gene: -
clone size: -
J gene: TRBJ2-1
V gene: TRBV6-5
CDR3 DNA: TGTGCCAGCAGTAGAAACCGGGAGAAAAGGGAGCAGTTCTTC
CDR3 protein: CASSRNREKREQFF

D gene: -
clone size: -
J gene: TRBJ2-7
V gene: TRBV6-5
CDR3 DNA: TGTGCCAGCAGTTACGCGGGGAATGGAATCTACGAGCAGTACTTC
CDR3 protein: CASSYAGNGIYEQYF

D gene: -
clone size: -
J gene: TRBJ2-5
V gene: TRBV5-1
CDR3 DNA: TGCGCCAGCAGCTTAGGGGGGGCGGAGACCCAGTACTTC
CDR3 protein: CASSLGGAETQYF

D gene: -
clone size: -
J gene: TRBJ2-2
V gene: TRBV6-1
CDR3 DNA: TGTGCCAGCAGTGTGGACTATTACACCGGGGAGCTGTTTTTT
CDR3 protein: CASSVDYYTGELFF

D gene: -
clone size: few
J gene: TRBJ1-5
V gene: TRBV5-5
CDR3 DNA: TGTGCCAGCACCTTGGGGAGGGTGACATCTCAGCCCCAGCATTTT
CDR3 protein: CASTLGRVTSQPQHF

D gene: TRBD1
clone size: -
J gene: TRBJ1-6
V gene: TRBV7-2
CDR3 DNA: TGTGCCAGCAGCCCCCCCGGGACAGGGAATTCACCCCTCCACTTT
CDR3 protein: CASSPPGTGNSPLHF

D gene: -
clone size: few
J gene: TRBJ2-5
V gene: TRBV5-1
CDR3 DNA: TGCGCCAGCAGCTTGGCGCTGGGGTCTACGGGGGAGACCCAGTACTTC
CDR3 protein: CASSLALGSTGETQYF

D gene: -
clone size: -
J gene: TRBJ1-1
V gene: TRBV10-2
CDR3 DNA: TGCGCCAGCAGTGATCAGGGGAGGTCGAACACTGAAGCTTTCTTT
CDR3 protein: CASSDQGRSNTEAFF

D gene: -
clone size: -
J gene: TRBJ1-3
V gene: TRBV5-1
CDR3 DNA: TGCGCCAGCAGCTCGAGAGGTAGTTCTGGAAACACCATATATTTT
CDR3 protein: CASSSRGSSGNTIYF

D gene: -
clone size: -
J gene: TRBJ2-7
V gene: TRBV30
CDR3 DNA: TGTGCCTGGATTCGGACTACCGAGGGCCTCTACGAGCAGTACTTC
CDR3 protein: CAWIRTTEGLYEQYF

D gene: -
clone size: -
J gene: TRBJ1-3
V gene: TRBV25-1
CDR3 DNA: TGTGCCAGTCTCAACTCTGGAAACACCATATATTTT
CDR3 protein: CASLNSGNTIYF

D gene: TRBD1
clone size: -
J gene: TRBJ2-7
V gene: TRBV11-2
CDR3 DNA: TGTGCCAGCAGCTTAGATTACCCCCGGACAGGGGGTAACTACGAGCAGTACTTC
CDR3 protein: CASSLDYPRTGGNYEQYF

D gene: TRBD1
clone size: -
J gene: TRBJ1-4
V gene: TRBV9
CDR3 DNA: TGTGCCAGCAGCTTAGGGACAGTGCCTAATGAAAAACTGTTTTTT
CDR3 protein: CASSLGTVPNEKLFF

D gene: TRBD1
clone size: -
J gene: TRBJ1-6
V gene: TRBV5-1
CDR3 DNA: TGCGCCAGCAGCTCGGGGACAGTCGGTTCACCCCTCCACTTT
CDR3 protein: CASSSGTVGSPLHF

D gene: -
clone size: -
J gene: TRBJ1-5
V gene: TRBV6-6
CDR3 DNA: TGTGCCAGCAGTTACGGTCAGGGCGGGAATCAGCCCCAGCATTTT
CDR3 protein: CASSYGQGGNQPQHF

D gene: -
clone size: -
J gene: TRBJ2-2
V gene: TRBV19
CDR3 DNA: TGTGCCAGTAGGCGGGGGGGACAGGGTGCCACCGGGGAGCTGTTTTTT
CDR3 protein: CASRRGGQGATGELFF

D gene: TRBD1
clone size: -
J gene: TRBJ2-7
V gene: TRBV18
CDR3 DNA: TGTGCCAGCTCTGACGGACAGGGGGGAACCTACGAGCAGTACTTC
CDR3 protein: CASSDGQGGTYEQYF

D gene: -
clone size: -
J gene: TRBJ2-7
V gene: TRBV7-2
CDR3 DNA: TGTGCCAGCAGCTTAGGACTGGGCCCTCGATTAGAGCAGTACTTC
CDR3 protein: CASSLGLGPRLEQYF

D gene: TRBD1
clone size: -
J gene: TRBJ2-5
V gene: TRBV9
CDR3 DNA: TGTGCCAGCAGCGAAAGGACAGGGGGCGTAGGGACCCAGTACTTC
CDR3 protein: CASSERTGGVGTQYF

D gene: -
clone size: -
J gene: TRBJ1-1
V gene: TRBV2
CDR3 DNA: TGTGCCAGCAGTGAGAGGCAGGGGTACACTGAAGCTTTCTTT
CDR3 protein: CASSERQGYTEAFF

D gene: -
clone size: -
J gene: TRBJ1-1
V gene: TRBV5-4
CDR3 DNA: TGTGCCAGCTCACAGGCGGAGGGGAACACTGAAGCTTTCTTT
CDR3 protein: CASSQAEGNTEAFF

D gene: -
clone size: -
J gene: TRBJ1-1
V gene: TRBV25-1
CDR3 DNA: TGTGCCAGCAGTGCACCATCAACAAACTTGGGGGCTTTCTTT
CDR3 protein: CASSAPSTNLGAFF

D gene: -
clone size: -
J gene: TRBJ2-7
V gene: TRBV27
CDR3 DNA: TGTGCCAGCAGTTTAGGGCAACCCTCTATTTACGAGCAGTACTTC
CDR3 protein: CASSLGQPSIYEQYF

D gene: -
clone size: -
J gene: TRBJ1-5
V gene: TRBV6-5
CDR3 DNA: TGTGCCAGCAGGCCATGGGGCAATCAGCCCCAGCATTTT
CDR3 protein: CASRPWGNQPQHF

D gene: -
clone size: -
J gene: TRBJ2-6
V gene: TRBV11-3
CDR3 DNA: TGTGCCAGCAGCTTAGAAAGCTCTGGGGCCAACGTCCTGACTTTC
CDR3 protein: CASSLESSGANVLTF

D gene: -
clone size: few
J gene: TRBJ2-1
V gene: TRBV7-8
CDR3 DNA: TGTGCCAGCGGCGGTCGGGCTTACAATGAGCAGTTCTTC
CDR3 protein: CASGGRAYNEQFF